The 9 T cell receptor beta chains listed next were all sequenced from one sample in a study of blood T cell repertoires in COVID-19. This table comes from immunoSEQ multiplex PCR, and its TCRdb copy is limited to in-frame clones, with some not included. The table has about 26,000 clones, 92% seen once. Sequencing was carried out using peripheral blood. These receptors all stem from a human donor in a cohort sampled during active COVID-19.

The chain employs TRBV5-5 and TRBJ2-5, with D possibly matching TRBD2 (6 bases). CDR3 size: 14 residues. Per germline, CDR1 SGHKS and CDR2 YYEKEE (reference sequence). V gave up 4 bases and J gave up 4 bases, with 14 bases separating them. CDR3 nucleotide sequence: TGTGCCAGCAGCCACCAAGGAGGGTCAGAGACCCAGTACTTC. Translated: CASSHQGGSETQYF.

The chain couples TRBV19 to TRBJ2-1, with 7 bases lining up with TRBD1. The CDR3 is made up of 13 amino acids. Germline V gene sequence: CDR1 LNHDA, CDR2 SQIVND (reference sequence). Germline trimming cut 7 bases from V and 7 bases from J; bases unmatched to any gene: 7. CDR3 residues: CASTGQVKNEQFF. CDR3 in DNA: TGTGCCAGTACCGGACAGGTGAAGAATGAGCAGTTCTTC.

CDR3 nucleotide sequence: TGTGCCAGCAGCCCCCGACAGGGGGGGGATACGCAGTATTTT. This gives the protein CASSPRQGGDTQYF. The chain has TRBV9 and TRBJ2-3; 9 positions match TRBD1. Germline lookup yields CDR1 SGDLS and CDR2 YYNGEE. The CDR3 is made up of 14 amino acids. J lost 6 bases, V lost 4 bases, and 6 bases had no gene match.

This sequence joins TRBV6-5 and TRBJ2-7, with TRBD1 identical over 8 bases. With 4 bases clipped from V and 6 bases from J, the junction kept 5 bases outside the gene matches. There are 13 residues in the CDR3. Looked up from germline, CDR1 is MNHEY and CDR2 is SVGAGI. CDR3 DNA: TGTGCCAGCAGTTGGTCGACAGGGGCCGAGCAGTACTTC. Its translation is CASSWSTGAEQYF.

The chain carries TRBV19 and TRBJ1-6; possibly TRBD1 for D (6 bases). The CDR3 length is 14 residues. In germline, CDR1 is LNHDA, CDR2 SQIVND (reference sequence). V lost 7 bases and J 6 bases, leaving 13 bases between the germline ends. The chain's CDR3 is CASMDTGFNSPLHF. In DNA, the CDR3 is TGTGCCAGTATGGACACAGGGTTTAATTCACCCCTCCACTTT.

The V and J genes are TRBV28 and TRBJ2-2; possibly TRBD1 for D (6 bases). V gave up 10 bases and J gave up 3 bases, with 18 bases separating them. The CDR3 contains 15 residues. The germline gives CDR1 MDHEN, CDR2 SYDVKM. CDR3 sequence reads: CATQGFQGDTGELFF. The CDR3 nucleotides are TGTGCCACCCAGGGGTTCCAGGGTGACACCGGGGAGCTGTTTTTT.

The V and J genes are TRBV7-7 and TRBJ2-5; TRBD2 aligns across 8 bases. The CDR3 covers 17 residues. V trimming: 0 bases; J trimming: 2 bases; junction bases outside the gene matches: 8. The germline gives CDR1 SSHAT, CDR2 FNYEAQ (reference sequence). CDR3 region: CASSLAGSGGLQETQYF. The CDR3 nucleotides are TGTGCCAGCAGCTTAGCGGGAAGCGGGGGTCTGCAAGAGACCCAGTACTTC.

The genes are TRBV9 and TRBJ2-7; 7 bases align to TRBD1. The CDR3 length is 15 residues. J lost 5 bases, V lost 0 bases, and 8 bases had no gene match. The germline CDR1 and CDR2 sequences are SGDLS and YYNGEE. The CDR3 here is CASSVGAGGYNEQYF. Here the CDR3 DNA reads TGTGCCAGCAGCGTAGGGGCAGGGGGTTATAACGAGCAGTACTTC.

The J gene is TRBJ2-7, the V gene TRBV12-1; the table's D gene call, TRBD2, was not cross checked with the DNA. TRBV12-1 is a pseudogene segment. This CDR3 has 10 amino acids. The CDR3 is CASSLYEQYV. The CDR3 DNA reads as TGTGCCAGCAGCCTCTACGAGCAGTACGTC.